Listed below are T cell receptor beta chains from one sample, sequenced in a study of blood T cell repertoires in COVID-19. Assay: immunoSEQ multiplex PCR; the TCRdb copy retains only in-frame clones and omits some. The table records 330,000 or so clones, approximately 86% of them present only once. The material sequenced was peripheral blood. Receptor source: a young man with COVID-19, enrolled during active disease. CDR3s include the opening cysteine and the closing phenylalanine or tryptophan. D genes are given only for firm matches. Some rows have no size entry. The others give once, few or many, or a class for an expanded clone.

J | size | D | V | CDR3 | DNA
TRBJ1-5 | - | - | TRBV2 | CASVQGLNQPQHF | TGTGCCAGCGTTCAGGGTCTGAATCAGCCCCAGCATTTT
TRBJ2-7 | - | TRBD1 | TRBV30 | CAWSARDRGLYEQYF | TGTGCCTGGAGTGCCCGGGACAGGGGGTTGTACGAGCAGTACTTC
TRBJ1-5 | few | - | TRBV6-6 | CASSPIRNQPQHF | TGTGCCAGCAGTCCCATCAGGAATCAGCCCCAGCATTTT
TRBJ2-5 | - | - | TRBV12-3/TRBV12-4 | CASGTPGETQYF | TGTGCCAGCGGGACACCCGGAGAGACCCAGTACTTC
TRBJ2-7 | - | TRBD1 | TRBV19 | CATRDRVYEQYF | TGTGCCACCAGGGACAGGGTCTACGAGCAGTACTTC
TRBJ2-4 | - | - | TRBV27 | CASSQFLRQSNIQYF | TGTGCCAGCAGCCAGTTCCTTCGACAATCGAACATTCAGTACTTC
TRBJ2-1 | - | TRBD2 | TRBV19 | CASSMVGGGTYNEQFF | TGTGCCAGTAGTATGGTTGGCGGGGGAACTTACAATGAGCAGTTCTTC
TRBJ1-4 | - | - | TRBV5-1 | CASSLGVTANEKLFF | TGCGCCAGCAGCTTGGGAGTGACAGCTAATGAAAAACTGTTTTTT
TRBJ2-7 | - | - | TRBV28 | CASSSSSYEQYF | TGTGCCAGCAGTTCTTCCTCCTACGAGCAGTACTTC
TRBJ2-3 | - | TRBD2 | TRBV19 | CASSPGLGSTDTQYF | TGTGCCAGTAGCCCCGGACTAGGCAGCACAGATACGCAGTATTTT
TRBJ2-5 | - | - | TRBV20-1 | CSAQKETQYF | TGCAGTGCTCAGAAAGAGACCCAGTACTTC
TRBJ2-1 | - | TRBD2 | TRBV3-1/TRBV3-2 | CASRRREVDEQFF | TGTGCCAGCAGACGACGGGAGGTCGATGAGCAGTTCTTC
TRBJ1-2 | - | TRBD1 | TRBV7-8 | CASSSSGTGSGGYTF | TGTGCCAGCAGCTCCTCGGGGACAGGATCAGGTGGCTACACCTTC
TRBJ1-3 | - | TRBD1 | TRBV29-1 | CSVGGQDGNTIYF | TGCAGCGTTGGGGGACAGGATGGAAACACCATATATTTT
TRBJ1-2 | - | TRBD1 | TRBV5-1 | CASSSQGAGGYGYTF | TGCGCCAGCAGCTCTCAGGGGGCGGGTGGCTATGGCTACACCTTC
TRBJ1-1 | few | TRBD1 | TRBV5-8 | CASSPGQGKNTEAFF | TGTGCCAGCAGCCCGGGACAGGGGAAGAACACTGAAGCTTTCTTT
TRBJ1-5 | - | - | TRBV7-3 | CASSPRGIERWANQPQHF | TGTGCCAGCAGCCCAAGGGGGATCGAGCGTTGGGCCAATCAGCCCCAGCATTTT
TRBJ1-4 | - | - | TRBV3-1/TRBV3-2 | CASSQHNEKLFF | TGTGCCAGCAGCCAACATAATGAAAAACTGTTTTTT
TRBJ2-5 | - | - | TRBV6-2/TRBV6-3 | CASSNSVLAQYF | TGTGCCAGCAGTAACTCCGTACTGGCCCAGTACTTC
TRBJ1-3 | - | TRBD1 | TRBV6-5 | CASGETGEGNTIYF | TGTGCCAGCGGAGAGACAGGGGAGGGAAACACCATATATTTT
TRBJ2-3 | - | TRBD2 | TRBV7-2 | CASSWTAGGPRDTQYF | TGTGCCAGCAGCTGGACAGCGGGAGGGCCGAGAGATACGCAGTATTTT
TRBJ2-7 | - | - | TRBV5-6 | CASSFRDFSYEQYF | TGTGCCAGCAGCTTCCGGGACTTTAGCTACGAGCAGTACTTC
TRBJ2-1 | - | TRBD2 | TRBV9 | CASSVAGAGGEVNEQFF | TGTGCCAGCAGCGTAGCAGGAGCGGGAGGTGAAGTCAATGAGCAGTTCTTC
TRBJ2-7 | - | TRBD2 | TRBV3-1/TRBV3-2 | CASSQPGTSGAYEQYF | TGTGCCAGCAGCCAACCTGGGACTAGCGGGGCCTACGAGCAGTACTTC